The 28 T cell receptor beta chains reported below all come from one sample, sequenced in a study of shared clonotypes between healthy human individuals. Data came from immunoSEQ multiplex PCR; TCRdb stores just in-frame clones and leaves some out. Of around 450,000 clones listed, about 76% are singletons. Sequencing used PBMCs. Receptors were obtained from a woman aged 40 to 50 in good health. Some clones in this sample may be carry-over from other donors' samples.

As DNA, the CDR3 is TGTGCCAGCAGCCGCGCATTGAGGGCTCGGGCCGAGCAGTACTTC. Protein sequence: CASSRALRARAEQYF. The V call is TRBV28, the J call TRBJ2-7; possibly TRBD2 for D (5 bases). The V gene's germline CDR1 is MDHEN and CDR2 SYDVKM. V dropped 6 bases and J dropped 6 bases, with 21 bases sitting between them. The CDR3 spans 15 residues.

This sequence joins TRBV7-9 and TRBJ2-7; D perhaps matches TRBD2 (6 bases). V was shortened by 5 bases and J by 2 bases, with 16 bases between the two germline ends. Looked up from germline, CDR1 is SEHNR and CDR2 is FQNEAQ (reference sequence). CDR3 length equals 15 residues. The CDR3: CASSVGTPTTYEQYF. The CDR3 DNA reads TGTGCCAGCAGCGTCGGGACTCCTACCACCTACGAGCAGTACTTC.

This chain joins TRBV28 and TRBJ1-2; D is possibly TRBD1 (6 bases). The V and J ends lost 3 bases and 3 bases respectively, with 11 bases between them. This CDR3 contains 14 residues. Per germline, CDR1 MDHEN and CDR2 SYDVKM. The CDR3 protein is CASSLATGHYGYTF. The CDR3 DNA follows: TGTGCCAGCAGTTTGGCAACAGGGCACTATGGCTACACCTTC.

V gene TRBV6-5 combines with J gene TRBJ1-4; D possibly corresponds to TRBD1 (5 bases). This CDR3 spans 14 amino acids. Looked up from germline, CDR1 is MNHEY and CDR2 is SVGAGI. V lost 6 bases to trimming and J lost 3 bases, with 11 bases between them. DNA for the CDR3: TGTGCCAGCAGGTCTTGGGGGGCTAATGAAAAACTGTTTTTT. It encodes CASRSWGANEKLFF.

The chain joins TRBV28 to TRBJ2-2, with 8 positions matching TRBD1. Trimming at V came to 6 bases and at J to 5 bases, leaving 14 bases not matched to a gene. CDR3 size: 17 residues. Germline-derived CDR1 and CDR2 are MDHEN and SYDVKM. The DNA for the CDR3 is TGTGCCAGCAGATTAAGCGACGGACAGGGACGGACCGGGGAGCTGTTTTTT. Translating it yields CASRLSDGQGRTGELFF.

This clone was picked up one time. The chain links TRBV10-3 to TRBJ2-7; D is ambiguous. The CDR3 consists of 14 residues. Germline V gene sequence: CDR1 ENHRY, CDR2 SYGVKD. V lost 4 bases and J lost 6, with 16 bases in between. This chain's CDR3 is CAISVLAELGEQYF. The DNA of the CDR3 is TGTGCCATCAGTGTCCTGGCGGAGCTTGGCGAGCAGTACTTC.

The rearrangement links TRBV2 to TRBJ1-5; the D gene is possibly TRBD1 (5 bases). V lost 4 bases, J lost 5 bases, and 12 bases lay in between. In germline, CDR1 is SNHLY, CDR2 FYNNEI. The CDR3 sequence is 14 residues long. Here the CDR3 reads CASSAEGTHQPQHF. In nucleotides, the CDR3 is TGTGCCAGCAGTGCCGAAGGGACCCATCAGCCCCAGCATTTT. Complete variable domain (other parts from reference TRBV2 and TRBJ1-5): EPEVTQTPSHQVTQMGQEVILRCVPISNHLYFYWYRQILGQKVEFLVSFYNNEISEKSEIFDDQFSVERPDGSNFTLKIRSTKLEDSAMYFCASSAEGTHQPQHFGDGTRLSIL.

The chain employs TRBV18 and TRBJ2-5; 14 nucleotides line up with TRBD2. The germline gives CDR1 KGHSH, CDR2 LQKENI. V was pared by 1 base and J by 4 bases, with 2 bases of the junction left unmatched. CDR3 length: 16 residues. In nucleotides, the CDR3 is TGTGCCAGCTCACCACGGACTAGCGGGAGGCTAGAGACCCAGTACTTC. Its translation is CASSPRTSGRLETQYF. Complete variable domain (other parts from reference TRBV18 and TRBJ2-5): NAGVMQNPRHLVRRRGQEARLRCSPMKGHSHVYWYRQLPEEGLKFMVYLQKENIIDESGMPKERFSAEFPKEGPSILRIQQVVRGDSAAYFCASSPRTSGRLETQYFGPGTRLLVL.

The chain is built from TRBV19 and TRBJ1-2; TRBD1 matches 7 bases. Unmatched junction bases numbered 16, after V lost 5 bases and J lost 1 base. The CDR3 length is 18 residues. The germline V gene has CDR1 LNHDA and CDR2 SQIVND (reference sequence). The CDR3 spells CASSGLGTEFIFNYGYTF. CDR3 in DNA: TGTGCCAGTAGTGGGCTAGGGACAGAATTCATCTTTAACTATGGCTACACCTTC.

The chain has TRBV29-1 and TRBJ2-1; no definite D call. Trimming left V 3 bases short and J 0 bases short, with 9 bases between. This CDR3 contains 14 residues. CDR1 is SQVTM, CDR2 ANQGSEA, per germline. CDR3 sequence: CSVDRGASYNEQFF. The DNA of the CDR3 is TGCAGCGTTGATCGCGGAGCCTCCTACAATGAGCAGTTCTTC.

The rearrangement links TRBV5-4 to TRBJ2-7; D may correspond to TRBD1 or TRBD2 (5 bases each). The CDR3 is made up of 16 amino acids. CDR1 is SGHNT and CDR2 is YYREEE in the germline V gene (reference sequence). Trimming cost V 4 bases and J 2 bases, with 19 bases left between them. DNA of the CDR3: TGTGCCAGCAGCCCACCCGGGACCTGGAGGACCTACGAGCAGTACTTC. This codes for CASSPPGTWRTYEQYF. The full variable domain, its missing parts supplied by reference TRBV5-4 and TRBJ2-7, is ETGVTQSPTHLIKTRGQQVTLRCSSQSGHNTVSWYQQALGQGPQFIFQYYREEENGRGNFPPRFSGLQFPNYSSELNVNALELDDSALYLCASSPPGTWRTYEQYFGPGTRLTVT.

Note on this clone: In the same sample, other DNA sequences code for this CDR3. The chain is built from TRBV7-9 and TRBJ2-5; 8 positions match TRBD1. Germline CDR1 is SEHNR and CDR2 is FQNEAQ (reference sequence). Trimming cost V 4 bases and J 4 bases; bases outside gene matches: 2. The CDR3 contains 13 residues. The CDR3 nucleotides are TGTGCCAGCAGCTCGGGGACAGGAGAGACCCAGTACTTC. Protein: CASSSGTGETQYF.

V and J are TRBV9 and TRBJ2-3; no reliable D call. The length of the CDR3 is 15 residues. From germline, CDR1 is SGDLS and CDR2 YYNGEE. Trimming removed 0 bases at V and 0 bases at J, with 8 bases between. The CDR3 loop is CASSVGTLSTDTQYF. The CDR3 bases are TGTGCCAGCAGCGTAGGGACCCTCAGCACAGATACGCAGTATTTT.

The gene calls are TRBV7-8 and TRBJ1-2; 10 bases agree with TRBD1. The germline gives CDR1 SGHVS, CDR2 FQNEAQ. Germline trimming cut 5 bases from V and 4 bases from J; bases unmatched to any gene: 7. CDR3 length: 15 residues. DNA of the CDR3: TGTGCCAGCAGCCCGGGGACAGGGGAAGTCTATGGCTACACCTTC. Translated: CASSPGTGEVYGYTF.

This sequence joins TRBV7-3 and TRBJ1-5; 7 bases line up with TRBD1. V was pared by 1 base and J by 6 bases, with 9 bases of the junction left unmatched. The germline V gene encodes CDR1 SGHTA and CDR2 FQGTGA. This CDR3 is 16 amino acids long. This CDR3 is CASSLICQGVGQPQHF. For the CDR3, the DNA is TGTGCCAGCAGCTTAATATGCCAGGGGGTTGGTCAGCCCCAGCATTTT.

This chain links TRBV10-3 with TRBJ2-1; 8 bases align to TRBD2. The junction had 15 bases not matched to a gene; V was cut back by 6 bases and J by 5 bases. Per germline, CDR1 ENHRY and CDR2 SYGVKD. CDR3 length equals 17 residues. Written as DNA, the CDR3 is TGTGCCATCAGGCGGGCGGGGGGTAGCAGAAACCACAATGAGCAGTTCTTC. Translating gives CAIRRAGGSRNHNEQFF.

This clone has just a few counts. This chain uses TRBV4-2 with TRBJ1-2; TRBD1 aligns across 7 bases. V lost 4 bases and J lost 8; bases outside the gene matches: 13. Germline V CDR1 and CDR2: LGHNA, YNFKEQ. CDR3 length: 15 amino acids. The CDR3 reads CASSPGDRATLGYTF. CDR3 nucleotide sequence: TGTGCCAGCAGCCCCGGAGACAGGGCCACGCTCGGCTACACCTTC.

This chain links TRBV6-1 with TRBJ1-2, with TRBD1 matching over 7 bases. The germline V gene encodes CDR1 MNHNS and CDR2 SASEGT. CDR3 length equals 13 residues. V shed 4 bases, J shed 8 bases, and the junction held 7 bases outside the gene matches. This CDR3 reads CASSGQGGDGYTF. CDR3 DNA: TGTGCCAGCAGTGGACAGGGAGGTGACGGCTACACCTTC.

CDR3 coding DNA: TGCAGCGTTGAGGGGGGGACTGGAAATGGCTACACCTTC. Translated: CSVEGGTGNGYTF. The chain links TRBV29-1 to TRBJ1-2; D possibly corresponds to TRBD1 (5 bases). This CDR3 is 13 amino acids long. The germline V gene encodes CDR1 SQVTM and CDR2 ANQGSEA. Trimming took off 3 bases at V and 6 bases at J, with 14 bases between the two ends.

A word on this clone: Other DNA sequences in this sample translate to the same CDR3. The chain carries TRBV9 and TRBJ2-7; no definite D call. The V end lost 0 bases, the J end lost 0 bases, and 7 bases lay between the germline ends. Germline CDR1 reads SGDLS; CDR2 reads YYNGEE. The CDR3 sequence is 14 residues long. The CDR3 nucleotides are TGTGCCAGCAGCGTAGACCCGAGCTCCTACGAGCAGTACTTC. It is translated as CASSVDPSSYEQYF.

The CDR3 region has the DNA TGTGCCAGCAGGGCGGGCCGCCCTTCCGGCTACACCTTC. Translated: CASRAGRPSGYTF. The chain links TRBV28 to TRBJ1-2; no reliable D call. The ends were cut back, 6 bases at V and 8 bases at J, with 16 bases in the middle. Germline loops: CDR1 MDHEN, CDR2 SYDVKM. CDR3 length: 13 amino acids.

The CDR3, as DNA: TGTGCCAGCAGAGAGGGTGCTGAACCACGGGCCTACGAGCAGTACTTC. Amino acid sequence: CASREGAEPRAYEQYF. The V call is TRBV28, the J call TRBJ2-7, with D maybe TRBD2 (5 bases). Germline CDR1 is MDHEN and CDR2 is SYDVKM. V was trimmed by 6 bases and J by 2 bases, leaving 20 bases between them. The CDR3 consists of 16 residues.

V and J are TRBV11-2 and TRBJ1-1; the match to TRBD1 covers 8 bases. This CDR3 is 15 amino acids long. J lost 3 bases, V lost 4 bases, and 7 bases had no gene match. Germline CDR1 SGHAT, CDR2 FQNNGV. CDR3 in DNA: TGTGCCAGCAGCTCGAGTGACAGGGGAGACACTGAAGCTTTCTTT. This gives the protein CASSSSDRGDTEAFF.

V gene TRBV5-1 combines with J gene TRBJ2-4, with D possibly matching TRBD1 (7 bases). The V end lost 4 bases, the J end lost 1 base, and 15 bases lay between the germline ends. The germline gives CDR1 SGHRS, CDR2 YFSETQ. The CDR3 spans 16 residues. CDR3 nucleotides: TGCGCCAGCAGCGCAACGGCGGGACAGGCCAAAAACATTCAGTACTTC. Protein sequence: CASSATAGQAKNIQYF.

The rearrangement links TRBV27 to TRBJ2-7, with TRBD1 as a possible D gene (6 bases). This CDR3 spans 14 amino acids. V was clipped by 7 bases and J by 4 bases, with 17 bases between them. Germline assignment: CDR1 MNHEY and CDR2 SMNVEV (reference sequence). This CDR3 reads CASTADRNSYEQYF. The DNA for the CDR3 is TGTGCCAGCACCGCGGACAGAAATTCTTACGAGCAGTACTTC.

The chain combines TRBV9 with TRBJ1-1, with D perhaps matching TRBD1 (5 bases). Germline V gives CDR1 SGDLS, CDR2 YYNGEE. Trimming removed 0 bases from V and 4 bases from J, with 13 bases in between. The CDR3 consists of 15 residues. This CDR3 reads CASSVVGGESTEAFF. CDR3 sequence (DNA): TGTGCCAGCAGCGTAGTTGGGGGGGAAAGCACTGAAGCTTTCTTT.

In DNA form, the CDR3 reads TGTGCCAGCAGCTCGGTAACAGGGGATGAAGCTTTCTTT. Amino acid sequence: CASSSVTGDEAFF. The chain recombines TRBV5-5 with TRBJ1-1; TRBD1 matches at 7 bases. CDR1 and CDR2 from the germline V gene are SGHKS and YYEKEE (reference sequence). V shed 3 bases and J 7 bases; nucleotides not matched to a gene: 6. The CDR3 is 13 amino acids. The full variable domain, completed using reference TRBV5-5 and TRBJ1-1, is DAGVTQSPTHLIKTRGQQVTLRCSPISGHKSVSWYQQVLGQGPQFIFQYYEKEERGRGNFPDRFSARQFPNYSSELNVNALLLGDSALYLCASSSVTGDEAFFGQGTRLTVV.

This clone was detected only a few times. This chain links TRBV5-1 with TRBJ1-2; D possibly corresponds to TRBD1 (6 bases). The V gene lost 0 bases and the J gene lost 4 bases, with 16 bases spanning the gap. Germline assignment: CDR1 SGHRS and CDR2 YFSETQ. The CDR3 has 16 residues. CDR3 nucleotide sequence: TGCGCCAGCAGCTTGGGTCCTGTGGGGGCCGGCTATGGCTACACCTTC. Protein sequence: CASSLGPVGAGYGYTF.